Listed below are T cell receptor beta chains from one sample, sequenced in a study of shared clonotypes between healthy human individuals. Repertoires were generated with immunoSEQ multiplex PCR, while TCRdb's copy carries only in-frame clones and drops some. The sample holds about 2.4 million clones, roughly 93% seen once. Input material: naive CD4+ T cells from PBMCs. All receptors come from a man younger than 35 in good health. Some clones in this sample may be carry-over from other donors' samples. Both conserved end residues are part of each CDR3. Fields, in order: clone size, D gene, J gene, V gene, CDR3 DNA, CDR3 protein. D genes are given only for firm matches. Rows may omit the clone size; those that give it use once, few, many or a size class.

. . TRBJ2-2 TRBV18 TGTGCCAGCTCACCGCCTGGGACTCCCGGGGAGCTGTTTTTT CASSPPGTPGELFF
. TRBD1 TRBJ1-2 TRBV6-1 TGTGCCAGCAGTGAGAAGGGGGCCCTCCGGGGCTACACCTTC CASSEKGALRGYTF
. . TRBJ2-7 TRBV2 TGTGCCAGCAGTATATTGGGGTACGAGCAGTACTTC CASSILGYEQYF
once . TRBJ2-5 TRBV5-1 TGCGCCAGCAGCTTGGTAGCGCTGAAAGAGACCCAGTACTTC CASSLVALKETQYF
. . TRBJ1-5 TRBV6-5 TGTGCCAGCAGTTACCTACCGGGCGGCAATCAGCCCCAGCATTTT CASSYLPGGNQPQHF
. . TRBJ2-3 TRBV29-1 TGCAGCGTAGGGGACACAGATACGCAGTATTTT CSVGDTDTQYF
. . TRBJ2-1 TRBV5-1 TGCGCCAGCACTCTTGCTACCGGGACGGGCAACAATGAGCAGTTCTTC CASTLATGTGNNEQFF
few TRBD2 TRBJ2-2 TRBV18 TGTGCCAGCTCACCCTCTAGCGGGGTTAACACCGGGGAGCTGTTTTTT CASSPSSGVNTGELFF
. TRBD1 TRBJ2-6 TRBV2 TGTGCCAGCAGACCTGGACCGGGGACAGCACTCTCTGGGGCCAACGTCCTGACTTTC CASRPGPGTALSGANVLTF
. . TRBJ2-1 TRBV18 TGTGCCAGCTCACCTTCCCGGGCTCTCTACAATGAGCAGTTCTTC CASSPSRALYNEQFF
. . TRBJ2-2 TRBV5-1 TGCGCCAGCAGCTCGCTTGGGGACCGGACCGGGGAGCTGTTTTTT CASSSLGDRTGELFF
. . TRBJ2-7 TRBV7-2 TGTGCCAGCAGTCAAAGGGGTAGTCCCTCCTACGAGCAGTACTTC CASSQRGSPSYEQYF
. TRBD2 TRBJ2-2 TRBV28 TGTGCCAGCAGTTTGACCAGCGGGAGTACCGGGGAGCTGTTTTTT CASSLTSGSTGELFF
. . TRBJ2-5 TRBV4-1 TGCGCCAGCAGCCAAGACCCGGCTGGACTGGGGACCCAGTACTTC CASSQDPAGLGTQYF
. . TRBJ2-1 TRBV5-1 TGCGCCAGCAGCTTGGTTCGTCGTTCACAGGGGAGAGCGGGCACCTACAATGAGCAGTTCTTC CASSLVRRSQGRAGTYNEQFF
. . TRBJ1-1 TRBV11-2 TGTGCCAGCAGCTTGAGGTTGGGCCAGGGGCCCACTGAAGCTTTCTTT CASSLRLGQGPTEAFF
. TRBD2 TRBJ2-1 TRBV19 TGTGCCAGTAGTATTCGGACTAGCATATATGAGCAGTTCTTC CASSIRTSIYEQFF
. . TRBJ2-3 TRBV19 TGTGCCAGTAGAGGGGTTGGGACAGATACGCAGTATTTT CASRGVGTDTQYF
. . TRBJ2-3 TRBV2 TGTGCCAGCAGTGATTTGACAAGAACAGATACGCAGTATTTT CASSDLTRTDTQYF
. TRBD1 TRBJ1-5 TRBV6-1 TGTGCCAGCAGTGACCGGGACAGGCCTCAGCCCCAGCATTTT CASSDRDRPQPQHF
. . TRBJ2-5 TRBV5-4 TGTGCCAGCAGCCCCTGGACGTCGGGCGGTGGGACCCAGTACTTC CASSPWTSGGGTQYF
few TRBD1 TRBJ1-5 TRBV6-5 TGTGCCAGCAGGCTGACAGGGATTAGCAATCAGCCCCAGCATTTT CASRLTGISNQPQHF